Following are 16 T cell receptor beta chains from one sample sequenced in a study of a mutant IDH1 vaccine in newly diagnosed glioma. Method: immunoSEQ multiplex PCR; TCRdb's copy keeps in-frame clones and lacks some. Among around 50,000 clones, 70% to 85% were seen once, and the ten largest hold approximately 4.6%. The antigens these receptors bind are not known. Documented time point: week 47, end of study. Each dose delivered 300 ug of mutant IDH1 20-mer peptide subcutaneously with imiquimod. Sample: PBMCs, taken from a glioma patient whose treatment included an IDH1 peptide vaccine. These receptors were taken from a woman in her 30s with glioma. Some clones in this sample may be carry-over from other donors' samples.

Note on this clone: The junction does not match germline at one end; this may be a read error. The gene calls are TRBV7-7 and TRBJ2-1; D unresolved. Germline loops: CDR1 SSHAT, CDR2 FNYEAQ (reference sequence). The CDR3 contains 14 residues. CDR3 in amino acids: CASSLGASYNEQFF. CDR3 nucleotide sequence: TGTGCTAGCAGCTTAGGCGCAAGTTACAATGAGCAGTTCTTC.

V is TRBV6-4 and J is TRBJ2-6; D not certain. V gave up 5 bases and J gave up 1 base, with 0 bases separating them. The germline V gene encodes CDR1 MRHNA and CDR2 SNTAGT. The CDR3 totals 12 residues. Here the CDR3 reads CASSSGANVLTF. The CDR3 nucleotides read TGTGCCAGCAGTTCTGGGGCCAACGTCCTGACTTTC.

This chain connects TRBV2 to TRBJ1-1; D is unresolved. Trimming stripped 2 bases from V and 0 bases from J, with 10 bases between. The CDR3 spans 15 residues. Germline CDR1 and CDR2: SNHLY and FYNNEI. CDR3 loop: CASSEYGLVNTEAFF. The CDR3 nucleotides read TGTGCCAGCAGTGAATACGGGTTGGTGAACACTGAAGCTTTCTTT.

CDR3 in amino acids: CASRDSSNQPQHF. Here the CDR3 DNA reads TGCGCCAGCAGGGACAGTAGCAATCAGCCCCAGCATTTT. The rearrangement joins TRBV10-1 to TRBJ1-5, with a tentative D call TRBD1 (6 bases). Trimming took 6 bases from V and 0 from J, leaving 6 bases between them. The length of the CDR3 is 13 residues. Germline CDR1 WNHNN, CDR2 SYGVQD (reference sequence).

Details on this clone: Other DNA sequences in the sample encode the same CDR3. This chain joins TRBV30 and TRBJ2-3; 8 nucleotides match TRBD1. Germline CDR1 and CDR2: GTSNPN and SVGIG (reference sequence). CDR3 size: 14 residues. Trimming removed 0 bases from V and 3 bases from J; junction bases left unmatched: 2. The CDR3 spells CAWSVQGGTDTQYF. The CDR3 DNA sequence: TGTGCCTGGAGTGTACAGGGGGGTACAGATACGCAGTATTTT.

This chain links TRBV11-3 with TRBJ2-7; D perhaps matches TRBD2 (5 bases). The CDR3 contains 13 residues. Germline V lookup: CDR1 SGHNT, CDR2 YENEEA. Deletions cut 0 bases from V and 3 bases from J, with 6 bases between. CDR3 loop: CASSLDGLYEQYF. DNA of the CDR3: TGTGCCAGCAGCTTAGACGGACTCTACGAGCAGTACTTC.

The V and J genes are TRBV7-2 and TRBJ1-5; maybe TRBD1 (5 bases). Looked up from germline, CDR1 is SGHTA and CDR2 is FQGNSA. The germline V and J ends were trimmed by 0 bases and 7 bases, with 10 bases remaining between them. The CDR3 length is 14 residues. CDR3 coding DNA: TGTGCCAGCAGCTTAGCGGGGGGGGGACAGCCCCAGCATTTT. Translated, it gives CASSLAGGGQPQHF.

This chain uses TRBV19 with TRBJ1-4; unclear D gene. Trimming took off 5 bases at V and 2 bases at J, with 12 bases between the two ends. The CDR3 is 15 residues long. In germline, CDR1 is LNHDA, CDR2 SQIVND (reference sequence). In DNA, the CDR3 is TGTGCCAGTAGTTCTCTGGCTAAGACTAATGAAAAACTGTTTTTT. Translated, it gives CASSSLAKTNEKLFF.

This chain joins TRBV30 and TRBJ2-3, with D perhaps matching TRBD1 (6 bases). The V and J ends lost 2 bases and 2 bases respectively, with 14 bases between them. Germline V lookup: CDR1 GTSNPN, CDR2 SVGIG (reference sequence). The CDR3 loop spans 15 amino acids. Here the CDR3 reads CAWSTGQRNTDTQYF. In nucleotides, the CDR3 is TGTGCCTGGAGTACCGGACAGCGCAACACAGATACGCAGTATTTT.

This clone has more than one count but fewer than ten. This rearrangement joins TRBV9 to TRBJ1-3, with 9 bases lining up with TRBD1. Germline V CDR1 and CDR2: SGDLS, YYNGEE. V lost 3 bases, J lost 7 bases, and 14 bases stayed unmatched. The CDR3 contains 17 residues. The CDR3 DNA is TGTGCCAGCAGCGCCGGGACAGGGACTTTTAAGTCGAACACCATATATTTT. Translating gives CASSAGTGTFKSNTIYF.

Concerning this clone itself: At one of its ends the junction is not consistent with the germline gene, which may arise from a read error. The CDR3 DNA follows: TGTGCCAGCAGGGAATATAGGAATGCCGATACGCAGTATTTT. It specifies CASREYRNADTQYF. The chain carries TRBV25-1 and TRBJ2-3, with unresolved D. The CDR3 loop spans 14 amino acids. CDR1 MGHDK and CDR2 SYGVNS come from the germline V gene.

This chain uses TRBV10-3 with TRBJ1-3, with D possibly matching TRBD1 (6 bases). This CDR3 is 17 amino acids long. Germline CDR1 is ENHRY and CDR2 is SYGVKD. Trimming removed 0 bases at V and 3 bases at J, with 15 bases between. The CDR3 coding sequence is TGTGCCATCAGTGAGTCAGCGGGAGGACAGCTTGGAAACACCATATATTTT. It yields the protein CAISESAGGQLGNTIYF.

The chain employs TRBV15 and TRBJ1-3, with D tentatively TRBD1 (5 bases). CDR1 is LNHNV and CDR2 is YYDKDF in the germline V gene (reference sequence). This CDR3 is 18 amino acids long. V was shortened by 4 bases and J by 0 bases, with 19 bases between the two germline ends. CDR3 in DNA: TGTGCCACCAGCACCCCCTGGGGGGGGGAAGGCTCTGGAAACACCATATATTTT. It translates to CATSTPWGGEGSGNTIYF.

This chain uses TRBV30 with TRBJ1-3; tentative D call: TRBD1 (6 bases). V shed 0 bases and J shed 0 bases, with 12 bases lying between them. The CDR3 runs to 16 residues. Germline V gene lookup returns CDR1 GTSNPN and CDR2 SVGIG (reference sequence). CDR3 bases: TGTGCCTGGAGTGTAGGGACAATACCCTCTGGAAACACCATATATTTT. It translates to CAWSVGTIPSGNTIYF.

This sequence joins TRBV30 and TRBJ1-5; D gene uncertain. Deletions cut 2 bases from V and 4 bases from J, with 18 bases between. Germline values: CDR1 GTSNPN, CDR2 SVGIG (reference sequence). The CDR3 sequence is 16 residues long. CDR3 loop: CAWSSAGLLGNQPQHF. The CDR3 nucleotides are TGTGCCTGGAGTTCCGCGGGTCTATTAGGAAATCAGCCCCAGCATTTT.

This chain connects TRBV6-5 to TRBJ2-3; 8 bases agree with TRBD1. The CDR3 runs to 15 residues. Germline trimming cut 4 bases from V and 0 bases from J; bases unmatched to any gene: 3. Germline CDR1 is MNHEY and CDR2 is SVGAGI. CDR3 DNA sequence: TGTGCCAGCAGTTCTTGGACAGGGAGCACAGATACGCAGTATTTT. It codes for CASSSWTGSTDTQYF.